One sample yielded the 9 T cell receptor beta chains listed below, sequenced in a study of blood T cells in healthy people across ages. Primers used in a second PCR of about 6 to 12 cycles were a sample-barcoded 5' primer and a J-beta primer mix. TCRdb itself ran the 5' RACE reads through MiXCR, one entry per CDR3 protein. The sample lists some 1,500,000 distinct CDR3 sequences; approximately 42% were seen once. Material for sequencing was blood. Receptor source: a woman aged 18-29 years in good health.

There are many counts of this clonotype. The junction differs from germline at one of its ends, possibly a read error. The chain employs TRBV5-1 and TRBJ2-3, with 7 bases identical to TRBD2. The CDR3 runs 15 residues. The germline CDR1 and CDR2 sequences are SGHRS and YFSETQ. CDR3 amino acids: CASSLGSGSTDTQYF. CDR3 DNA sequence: TGTGCCAGCAGCTTAGGTAGCGGGAGCACAGATACGCAGTATTTT. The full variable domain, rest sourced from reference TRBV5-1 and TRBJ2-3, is KAGVTQTPRYLIKTRGQQVTLSCSPISGHRSVSWYQQTPGQGLQFLFEYFSETQRNKGNFPGRFSGRQFSNSRSEMNVSTLELGDSALYLCASSLGSGSTDTQYFGPGTRLTVL.

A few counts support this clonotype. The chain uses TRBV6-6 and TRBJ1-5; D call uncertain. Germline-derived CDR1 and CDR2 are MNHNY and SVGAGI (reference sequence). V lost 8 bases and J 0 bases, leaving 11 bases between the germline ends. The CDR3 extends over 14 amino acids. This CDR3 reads CASHSYGSNQPQHF. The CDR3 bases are TGTGCCAGCCATTCATATGGTAGCAATCAGCCCCAGCATTTT.

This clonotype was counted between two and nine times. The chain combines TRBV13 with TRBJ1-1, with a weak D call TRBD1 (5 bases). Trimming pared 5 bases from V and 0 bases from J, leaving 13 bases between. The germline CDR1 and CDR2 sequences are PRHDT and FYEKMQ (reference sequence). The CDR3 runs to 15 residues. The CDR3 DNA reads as TGTGCCAGCAGCCCAGAGGGACTGATGAACACTGAAGCTTTCTTT. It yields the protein CASSPEGLMNTEAFF.

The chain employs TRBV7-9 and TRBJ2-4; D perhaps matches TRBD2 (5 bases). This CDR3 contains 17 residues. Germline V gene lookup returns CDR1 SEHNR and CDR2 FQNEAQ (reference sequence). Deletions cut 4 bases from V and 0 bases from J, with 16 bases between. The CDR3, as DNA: TGTGCCAGCAGCTCCTCGAGGGAGACCTTAGCCAAAAACATTCAGTACTTC. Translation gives CASSSSRETLAKNIQYF.

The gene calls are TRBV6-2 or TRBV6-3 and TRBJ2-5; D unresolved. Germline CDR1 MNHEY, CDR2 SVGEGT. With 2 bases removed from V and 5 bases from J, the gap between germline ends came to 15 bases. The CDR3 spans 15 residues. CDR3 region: CASSYVQAPWETQYF. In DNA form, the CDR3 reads TGTGCCAGCAGTTACGTCCAGGCTCCTTGGGAGACCCAGTACTTC.

This CDR3 is CASSVVAGDEKLFF. The DNA of the CDR3 is TGTGCCAGCAGCGTAGTTGCCGGGGATGAAAAACTGTTTTTT. The V gene is TRBV9, the J gene TRBJ1-4; D is unresolved. In germline, CDR1 is SGDLS, CDR2 YYNGEE. The CDR3 runs 14 residues. Trimming cost V 0 bases and J 6 bases, with 9 bases left between them.

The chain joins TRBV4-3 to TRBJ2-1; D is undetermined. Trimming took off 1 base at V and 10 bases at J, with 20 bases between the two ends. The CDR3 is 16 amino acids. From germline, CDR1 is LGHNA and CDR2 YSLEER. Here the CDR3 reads CASSQVLSRNSYEQFF. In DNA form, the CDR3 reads TGCGCCAGCAGCCAAGTTCTAAGCCGGAACTCCTACGAGCAGTTCTTC.

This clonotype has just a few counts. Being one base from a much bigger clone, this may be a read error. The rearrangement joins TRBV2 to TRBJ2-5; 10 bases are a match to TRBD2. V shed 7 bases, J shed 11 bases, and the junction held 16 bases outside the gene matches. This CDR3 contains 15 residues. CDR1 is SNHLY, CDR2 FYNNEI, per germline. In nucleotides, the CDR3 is TGTGCCAGCAAGGCTAGCGGGGGCCGGGTTGGGGAGCAGTACTTC. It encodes CASKASGGRVGEQYF.

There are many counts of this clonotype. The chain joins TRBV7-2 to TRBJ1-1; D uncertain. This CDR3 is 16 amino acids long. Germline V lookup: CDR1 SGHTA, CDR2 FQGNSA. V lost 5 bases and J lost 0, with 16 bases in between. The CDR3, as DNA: TGTGCCAGCAGCCCTCAACCGGGGAGGATGAACACTGAAGCTTTCTTT. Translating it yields CASSPQPGRMNTEAFF.